This is a list of T cell receptor beta chains from one sample in a study of sequential checkpoint blockade in melanoma. The data were produced by immunoSEQ multiplex PCR, yet TCRdb's version contains in-frame clones alone and is incomplete. The sample holds about 28,000 clones, 83% seen once. Sequences were derived from CD8+ T cells sorted from blood (inferred from file names), sampled from a patient given nivolumab and ipilimumab in sequence. These receptors came from a human donor with melanoma. Both conserved end residues are part of each CDR3. A D gene is named only where the DNA matches it firmly. Clone size is given for some rows only: seen once, a few or many times, or a class if the clone is expanded.

size	V	D	J	DNA	CDR3
.	TRBV15	TRBD1	TRBJ1-2	TGTGCCACCAGCGACAGGGCCGGCAGCTATGGCTACACCTTC	CATSDRAGSYGYTF
.	TRBV9	.	TRBJ2-3	TGTGCCAGCAGCGGGACTACTAACACAGATACGCAGTATTTT	CASSGTTNTDTQYF
.	TRBV27	TRBD2	TRBJ2-1	TGTGCCAGCAGACCTAGCGGGATCTACAATGAGCAGTTCTTC	CASRPSGIYNEQFF
.	TRBV6-6	TRBD2	TRBJ2-1	TGTGCCAGCATGGGAGTAGCGGGAGAAGGCTACAATGAGCAGTTCTTC	CASMGVAGEGYNEQFF
once	TRBV19	.	TRBJ1-5	TGTGCCAGTAGGACCGACCGGGAGCCGAGCAATCAGCCCCAGCATTTT	CASRTDREPSNQPQHF
.	TRBV29-1	.	TRBJ1-2	TGCAGCGTTGAAACTCGGTATGGCTACACCTTC	CSVETRYGYTF
few	TRBV10-3	.	TRBJ2-2	TGTGCCATCAGTGAGTCAAACCCTACGAACACCGGGGAGCTGTTTTTT	CAISESNPTNTGELFF
.	TRBV4-1	.	TRBJ1-1	TGCGCCAGCAGCCAAGTTTATCAGGGATTGAACACTGAAGCTTTCTTT	CASSQVYQGLNTEAFF
.	TRBV19	.	TRBJ2-7	TGTGCCAGTAGTATGGGCCCGGAGGGCTACGAGCAGTACTTC	CASSMGPEGYEQYF
.	TRBV4-2	.	TRBJ1-5	TGTGCCAGCAGCTTAGGGGTAAGGAGCAATCAGCCCCAGCATTTT	CASSLGVRSNQPQHF
once	TRBV7-6	.	TRBJ2-1	TGTGCCAGCAGCCCCGCAGGAGGTGAGCAGTTCTTC	CASSPAGGEQFF
.	TRBV6-5	.	TRBJ2-7	TGTGCCAGCAGTGAGGGGGGGGCCTACGAGCAGTACTTC	CASSEGGAYEQYF
.	TRBV4-3	TRBD1	TRBJ2-7	TGCGCCAGCAGCCAAGATCATCACAGGGGCATCGACGAGCAGTACTTC	CASSQDHHRGIDEQYF
once	TRBV4-3	.	TRBJ1-2	TGCGCCAGCAGCCAAGAGGAGGGGGGGGACCTAAACTATGGCTACACCTTC	CASSQEEGGDLNYGYTF
.	TRBV10-3	.	TRBJ1-5	TGTGCCATCAGTGGCGAAGGGGAAGGCAATCAGCCCCAGCATTTT	CAISGEGEGNQPQHF
.	TRBV4-1	TRBD2	TRBJ2-3	TGCGCCAGCAGCCAAGATTTGGCGGGAGCGGTAGATACGCAGTATTTT	CASSQDLAGAVDTQYF
.	TRBV2	TRBD1	TRBJ2-3	TGTGCCAGCAGTGGTGGACAGGGAAACACAGATACGCAGTATTTT	CASSGGQGNTDTQYF
.	TRBV6-1	TRBD2	TRBJ2-7	TGTGCCAGCAGCGGACTAGCGGAGCCGACCTACGAGCAGTACTTC	CASSGLAEPTYEQYF
.	TRBV2	TRBD2	TRBJ2-2	TGTGCCAGCAGTACCGGACTAGCGGGGGTACCGAACACCGGGGAGCTGTTTTTT	CASSTGLAGVPNTGELFF
few	TRBV10-3	.	TRBJ2-5	TGTGCCATCAGTGAGCAAGGTGGACGGAGCGGGGAGACCCAGTACTTC	CAISEQGGRSGETQYF
.	TRBV7-9	.	TRBJ2-1	TGTGCCAGCAGCAGGGGTTGGGATGAGCAGTTCTTC	CASSRGWDEQFF
.	TRBV9	.	TRBJ2-3	TGTGCCAGCAGCGTAGACGGGGGTGGGACAGATACGCAGTATTTT	CASSVDGGGTDTQYF
.	TRBV5-6	TRBD1	TRBJ1-4	TGTGCCAGCAGCCTACAGGGGTACAATGAAAAACTGTTTTTT	CASSLQGYNEKLFF
.	TRBV7-9	TRBD1	TRBJ1-4	TGTGCCAGCAGCCATAAGACAGGGTTTAATGAAAAACTGTTTTTT	CASSHKTGFNEKLFF
.	TRBV27	TRBD1	TRBJ1-2	TGTGCCAGCGGATGGGACAGGATTAACTATGGCTACACCTTC	CASGWDRINYGYTF
.	TRBV7-8	.	TRBJ2-5	TGTGCCAGCAGCTTAGGTCCTCGGGGAGAGACCCAGTACTTC	CASSLGPRGETQYF
.	TRBV20-1	.	TRBJ2-5	TGCAGTGCCTTAGGGGAAGAGACCCAGTACTTC	CSALGEETQYF
.	TRBV5-6	.	TRBJ1-4	TGTGCCAGCAGCTTGGGCCCAGGGGAACTGTTTTTT	CASSLGPGELFF
few	TRBV27	.	TRBJ2-2	TGTGCCAGCAGTCCGCCAATTCTCGGAGCTGTTTTT	CASSPPILGAVF